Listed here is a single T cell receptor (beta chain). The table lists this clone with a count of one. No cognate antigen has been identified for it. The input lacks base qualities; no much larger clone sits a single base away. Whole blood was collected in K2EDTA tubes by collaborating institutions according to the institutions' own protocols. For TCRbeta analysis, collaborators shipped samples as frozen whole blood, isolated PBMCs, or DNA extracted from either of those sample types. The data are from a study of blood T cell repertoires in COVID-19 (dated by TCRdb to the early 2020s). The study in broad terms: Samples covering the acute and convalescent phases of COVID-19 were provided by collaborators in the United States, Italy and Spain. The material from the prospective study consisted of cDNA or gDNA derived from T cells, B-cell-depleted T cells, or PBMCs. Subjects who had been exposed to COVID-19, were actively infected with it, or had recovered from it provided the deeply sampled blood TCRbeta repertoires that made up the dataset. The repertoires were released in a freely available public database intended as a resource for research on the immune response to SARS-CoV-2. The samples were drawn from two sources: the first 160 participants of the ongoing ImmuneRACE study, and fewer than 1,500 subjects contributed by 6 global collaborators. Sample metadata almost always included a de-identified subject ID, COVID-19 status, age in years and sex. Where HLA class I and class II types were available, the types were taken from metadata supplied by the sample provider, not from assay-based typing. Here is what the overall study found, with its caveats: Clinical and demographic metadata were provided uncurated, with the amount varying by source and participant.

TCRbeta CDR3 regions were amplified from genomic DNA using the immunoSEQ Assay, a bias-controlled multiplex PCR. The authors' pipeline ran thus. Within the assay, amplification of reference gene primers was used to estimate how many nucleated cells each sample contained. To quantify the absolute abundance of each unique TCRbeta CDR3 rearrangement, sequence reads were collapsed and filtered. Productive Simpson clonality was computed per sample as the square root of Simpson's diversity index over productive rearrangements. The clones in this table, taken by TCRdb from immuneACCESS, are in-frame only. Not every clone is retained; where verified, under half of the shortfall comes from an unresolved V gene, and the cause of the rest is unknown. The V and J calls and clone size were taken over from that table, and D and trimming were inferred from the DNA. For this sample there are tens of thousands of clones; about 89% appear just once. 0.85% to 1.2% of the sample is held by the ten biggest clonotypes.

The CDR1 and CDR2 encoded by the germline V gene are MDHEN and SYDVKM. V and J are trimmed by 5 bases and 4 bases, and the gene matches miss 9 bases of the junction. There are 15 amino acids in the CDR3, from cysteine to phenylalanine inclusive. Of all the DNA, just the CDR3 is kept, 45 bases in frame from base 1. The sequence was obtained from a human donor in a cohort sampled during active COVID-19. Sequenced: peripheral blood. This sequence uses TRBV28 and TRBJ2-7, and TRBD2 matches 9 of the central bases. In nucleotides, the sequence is TGTGCCAGCAGTGGAATAGCGGGAGCCAAATACGAGCAGTACTTC. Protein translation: CASSGIAGAKYEQYF.